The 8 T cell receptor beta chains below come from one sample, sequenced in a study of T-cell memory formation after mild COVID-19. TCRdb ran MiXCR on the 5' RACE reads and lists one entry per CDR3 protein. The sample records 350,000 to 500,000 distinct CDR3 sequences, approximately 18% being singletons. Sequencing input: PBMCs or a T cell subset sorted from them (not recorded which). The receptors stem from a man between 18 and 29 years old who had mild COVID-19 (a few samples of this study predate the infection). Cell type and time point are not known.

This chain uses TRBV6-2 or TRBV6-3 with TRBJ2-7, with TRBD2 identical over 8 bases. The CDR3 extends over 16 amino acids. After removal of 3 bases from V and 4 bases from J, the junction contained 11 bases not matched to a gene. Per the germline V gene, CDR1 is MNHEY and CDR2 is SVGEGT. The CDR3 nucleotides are TGTGCCAGCAGTTATTCGGCGGGGGGAACAGCATACGAGCAGTACTTC. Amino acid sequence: CASSYSAGGTAYEQYF.

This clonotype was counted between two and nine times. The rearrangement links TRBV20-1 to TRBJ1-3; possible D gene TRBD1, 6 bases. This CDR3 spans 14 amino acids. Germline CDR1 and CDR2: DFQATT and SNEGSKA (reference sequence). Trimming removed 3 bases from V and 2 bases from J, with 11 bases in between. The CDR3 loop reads CSARQEGAGNTIYF. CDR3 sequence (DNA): TGCAGTGCTAGGCAAGAGGGGGCTGGAAACACCATATATTTT.

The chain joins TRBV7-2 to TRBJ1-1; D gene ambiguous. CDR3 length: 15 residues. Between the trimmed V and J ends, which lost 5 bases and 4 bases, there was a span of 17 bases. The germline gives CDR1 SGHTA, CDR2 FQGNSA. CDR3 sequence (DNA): TGTGCCAGCAGCCCAGAGGGCAGTTTGACCACTGAAGCTTTCTTT. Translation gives CASSPEGSLTTEAFF.

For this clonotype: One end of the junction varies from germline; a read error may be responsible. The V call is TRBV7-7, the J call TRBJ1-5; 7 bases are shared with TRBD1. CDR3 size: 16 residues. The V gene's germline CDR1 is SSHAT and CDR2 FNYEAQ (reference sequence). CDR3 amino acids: CASSTPGQSSNQPQHF. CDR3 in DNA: TGTGCTAGCAGCACACCGGGACAGAGTTCCAATCAGCCCCAGCATTTT.

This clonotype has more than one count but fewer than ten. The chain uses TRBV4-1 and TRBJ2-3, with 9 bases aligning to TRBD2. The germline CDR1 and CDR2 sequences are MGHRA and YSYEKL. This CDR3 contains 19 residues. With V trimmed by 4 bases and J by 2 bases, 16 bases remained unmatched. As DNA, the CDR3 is TGCGCCAGCAGCCTCCTTTACGCCGCGGGGGGGAGACACACAGATACGCAGTATTTT. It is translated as CASSLLYAAGGRHTDTQYF.

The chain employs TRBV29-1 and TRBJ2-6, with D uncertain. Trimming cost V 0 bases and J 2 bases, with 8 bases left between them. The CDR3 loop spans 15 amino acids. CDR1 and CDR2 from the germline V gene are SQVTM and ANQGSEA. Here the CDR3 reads CSVEDEGAGANVLTF. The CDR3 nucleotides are TGCAGCGTTGAAGATGAAGGTGCTGGGGCCAACGTCCTGACTTTC.

In nucleotides, the CDR3 is TGTGCCAGCAGGGAAGGTTCTACCAAAAACATTCAGTACTTC. Translating gives CASREGSTKNIQYF. This chain joins TRBV28 and TRBJ2-4; D call uncertain. V lost 6 bases and J lost 2, with 11 bases in between. In germline, CDR1 is MDHEN, CDR2 SYDVKM. This CDR3 has 14 residues.

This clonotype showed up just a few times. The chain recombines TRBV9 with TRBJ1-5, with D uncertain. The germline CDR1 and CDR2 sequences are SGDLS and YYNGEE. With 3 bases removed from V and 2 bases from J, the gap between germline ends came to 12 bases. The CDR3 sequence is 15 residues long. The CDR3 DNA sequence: TGTGCCAGCAGCGCTGGCTCGGCGGGCAATCAGCCCCAGCATTTT. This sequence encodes CASSAGSAGNQPQHF.